This T cell receptor beta chain was identified during a study of blood T cell repertoires in COVID-19. Study-wide background: Donors in the United States, Italy and Spain gave samples during acute or convalescent COVID-19. T cells, B-cell-depleted T cells, or PBMCs provided the cDNA or gDNA that served as material.

V lost 7 bases to trimming and J lost 5 bases, with 19 bases between them. The CDR3 has 15 residues. The germline CDR1 and CDR2 sequences are LNHDA and SQIVND (reference sequence). Per the original methods: Amplifying reference gene primers gave estimates of nucleated cell counts. Sequencing was performed with immunoSEQ multiplex PCR; in TCRdb, only in-frame clones are kept and a portion is missing. V and J calls and clone size are given by that table; D and trimming were obtained from the DNA. The sample yields some 200,000 clones, more than 75% seen once. Sample: peripheral blood. The receptor was derived from a man aged 45-65 years with acute or convalescent COVID-19. This rearrangement joins TRBV19 to TRBJ2-3, with D possibly TRBD2 on 6 matching bases. The CDR3, as DNA: TGTGCCAGTACCCCTGGACGGGGGAACGGAGATACGCAGTATTTT. Amino acids: CASTPGRGNGDTQYF.